This entry concerns a single T cell receptor beta chain. Its antigen is as yet unknown. Assay: immunoSEQ multiplex PCR; the TCRdb copy retains only in-frame clones and omits some. The sample holds about 59,000 clones, approximately 92% seen once. CDR1 is MNHNS and CDR2 is SASEGT in the germline V gene. J lost 5 bases, V lost 5 bases, and 7 bases had no gene match. The CDR3 spans 14 residues. The data were taken from a study of T cell responses to AZD1222 COVID-19 vaccine. Study-level points and caveats: Most donors were white British, females outnumbered males, and clonal diversity was possibly underestimated. Repertoires were obtained solely post-peak T cell response.

This chain links TRBV6-1 with TRBJ1-2, with 8 bases aligning to TRBD1. Specimen: peripheral blood, collected 28 days after the second AZD1222 dose. This sequence was found in an adult who received the AZD1222 COVID-19 vaccine. The CDR3 DNA follows: TGTGCCAGCAGTTCATCCGGGACAGGATATGGCTACACCTTC. It specifies CASSSSGTGYGYTF.